One and the same sample provided the 18 T cell receptor beta chains below, sequenced in a study of OX40 agonist ivuxolimab in advanced cancers. Here immunoSEQ multiplex PCR was the method, and the copy in TCRdb shows in-frame clones only, minus some. The data contain roughly 40,000 clones, more than 85% of them singletons. Sequences were derived from CD4+ or CD8+ T cells sorted from blood, sampled in a trial of the OX40 agonist ivuxolimab. The receptors stem from an adult with an advanced solid tumor such as melanoma, head and neck, liver or kidney cancer.

This clone was detected only once. J is TRBJ1-2 and V is TRBV7-2; D unclear. V dropped 6 bases and J dropped 2 bases, with 7 bases sitting between them. The CDR3 contains 12 residues. The germline V gene has CDR1 SGHTA and CDR2 FQGNSA. This chain's CDR3 is CASSTVNYGYTF. The DNA for the CDR3 is TGTGCCAGCAGTACGGTCAACTATGGCTACACCTTC.

This clone was recorded only once. The gene calls are TRBV7-8 and TRBJ2-7, with 7 bases matching TRBD2. This CDR3 contains 16 residues. Per the germline V gene, CDR1 is SGHVS and CDR2 is FQNEAQ. J was trimmed by 0 bases and V by 4 bases; bases with no gene match: 9. CDR3 coding DNA: TGTGCCAGCAGCTCCACTCTAGCGGCAAGCTCCTACGAGCAGTACTTC. Its translation is CASSSTLAASSYEQYF. Using reference TRBV7-8 and TRBJ2-7 for the parts outside the CDR3, the full variable domain is GAGVSQSPRYKVAKRGQDVALRCDPISGHVSLFWYQQALGQGPEFLTYFQNEAQLDKSGLPSDRFFAERPEGSVSTLKIQRTQQEDSAVYLCASSSTLAASSYEQYFGPGTRLTVT.

This rearrangement joins TRBV9 to TRBJ2-7; tentative D call: TRBD1 (5 bases). V was cut by 3 bases and J by 2 bases, with 12 bases left in between. The CDR3 contains 14 residues. Germline V gene data show CDR1 as SGDLS and CDR2 as YYNGEE. The CDR3 DNA follows: TGTGCCAGCAGCGGACAGAGGAATCCCTACGAGCAGTACTTC. It translates to CASSGQRNPYEQYF.

The chain uses TRBV2 and TRBJ1-4, with D possibly matching TRBD1 (6 bases). Trimming shortened V by 2 bases and J by 3 bases, and 10 bases separated the two germline ends. The germline CDR1 and CDR2 sequences are SNHLY and FYNNEI. The CDR3 contains 15 residues. DNA for the CDR3: TGTGCCAGCAGTGAATTAGGGGGAGCTAATGAAAAACTGTTTTTT. It specifies CASSELGGANEKLFF.

The V and J genes are TRBV10-2 and TRBJ1-5, with D perhaps matching TRBD1 (6 bases). This CDR3 has 13 residues. Trimming pared 5 bases from V and 6 bases from J, leaving 11 bases between. Germline-derived CDR1 and CDR2 are WSHSY and SAAADI. Here the CDR3 DNA reads TGCGCCAGCAGTACAGGGCTGGCTCAGCCCCAGCATTTT. It translates to CASSTGLAQPQHF.

This clone was detected once. V and J are TRBV7-2 and TRBJ2-7; TRBD2 matches 7 bases. The V gene end was trimmed by 6 bases and the J gene end by 5 bases; junction bases not matched to a gene: 13. The CDR3 totals 15 residues. The germline V gene has CDR1 SGHTA and CDR2 FQGNSA. In DNA form, the CDR3 reads TGTGCCAGCAGTACCGCGGGGGACGTTCACAACGAGCAGTACTTC. Its protein is CASSTAGDVHNEQYF.

Comment on this clone: At one end, the junction sequence differs from germline, possibly due to a read error. J is TRBJ1-1 and V is TRBV5-1; 7 bases map to TRBD1. The CDR3 covers 14 residues. In germline, CDR1 is SGHRS, CDR2 YFSETQ. The DNA of the CDR3 is TGCGCCAGCAGCCCCGCGACAGGGAACTCTGAAGCTTTCTTT. This gives the protein CASSPATGNSEAFF. The full variable domain, rest sourced from reference TRBV5-1 and TRBJ1-1, is KAGVTQTPRYLIKTRGQQVTLSCSPISGHRSVSWYQQTPGQGLQFLFEYFSETQRNKGNFPGRFSGRQFSNSRSEMNVSTLELGDSALYLCASSPATGNSEAFFGQGTRLTVV.

The chain combines TRBV4-1 with TRBJ1-3, with TRBD1 as a possible D gene (5 bases). The germline CDR1 and CDR2 sequences are MGHRA and YSYEKL. V lost 8 bases, J lost 5 bases, and 7 bases lay in between. This CDR3 spans 11 amino acids. CDR3 sequence: CASRQRNTIYF. The CDR3, as DNA: TGCGCCAGCCGACAGAGAAACACCATATATTTT.

About this clone itself: The same CDR3 can be traced to other DNA sequences in this sample. The chain recombines TRBV5-6 with TRBJ1-2; D not certain. Germline loops: CDR1 SGHDT, CDR2 YYEEEE. CDR3 length: 13 residues. Trimming shortened V by 1 base and J by 7 bases, and 11 bases separated the two germline ends. The CDR3, as DNA: TGTGCCAGCAGCTTGTTTTCGGTGCTTGGCTACACCTTC. Its protein product is CASSLFSVLGYTF.

The chain couples TRBV5-6 to TRBJ1-3, with 9 bases fitting TRBD1. Germline V gene sequence: CDR1 SGHDT, CDR2 YYEEEE. J was trimmed by 0 bases and V by 0 bases; bases with no gene match: 4. There are 17 residues in the CDR3. The CDR3 DNA is TGTGCCAGCAGCTTGGGAGGACAGGGGATCTCTGGAAACACCATATATTTT. Its protein is CASSLGGQGISGNTIYF.

This clone was observed a single time. The chain recombines TRBV5-6 with TRBJ2-7; 15 bases fit TRBD2. Germline values: CDR1 SGHDT, CDR2 YYEEEE. The J segment lost 3 bases and the V segment lost 4 bases, leaving 2 bases of the junction unmatched. This CDR3 is built from 15 residues. DNA of the CDR3: TGTGCCAGCAGCCAGGGACTAGCGGGGGGCTACGAGCAGTACTTC. Translating gives CASSQGLAGGYEQYF.

V is TRBV5-1 and J is TRBJ2-7, with 8 bases matching TRBD1. The CDR3 has 13 amino acids. Germline V gives CDR1 SGHRS, CDR2 YFSETQ. Unmatched junction bases numbered 6, after V lost 4 bases and J lost 6 bases. In nucleotides, the CDR3 is TGCGCCAGCAGCGCCCTCGACAGGGGCGAGCAGTACTTC. Translating it yields CASSALDRGEQYF.

The rearrangement uses TRBV4-2 and TRBJ2-7; tentatively, D is TRBD2 (6 bases). The germline CDR1 and CDR2 sequences are LGHNA and YNFKEQ. V lost 1 base and J lost 6, with 13 bases in between. The CDR3 loop spans 14 amino acids. DNA of the CDR3: TGTGCCAGCAGCCAAGGACTGGAGGGGAGCGAGCAGTACTTC. This translates into CASSQGLEGSEQYF.

The chain employs TRBV6-1 and TRBJ2-2; D not resolved. This CDR3 has 12 residues. V lost 7 bases to trimming and J lost 1 base, with 4 bases between them. The germline CDR1 and CDR2 sequences are MNHNS and SASEGT. CDR3 sequence (DNA): TGTGCCAGCAAGTGGAACACCGGGGAGCTGTTTTTT. This sequence encodes CASKWNTGELFF.

J is TRBJ2-1 and V is TRBV4-1; 7 nucleotides align to TRBD2. Per the germline V gene, CDR1 is MGHRA and CDR2 is YSYEKL. Germline trimming cut 0 bases from V and 10 bases from J; bases unmatched to any gene: 3. The CDR3 has 13 amino acids. CDR3 coding DNA: TGCGCCAGCAGCCAAGAGGAAGCGGGGGAGCAGTTCTTC. Amino acids: CASSQEEAGEQFF.

The V and J genes are TRBV30 and TRBJ2-7; the match to TRBD1 covers 9 bases. This CDR3 spans 12 amino acids. V was pared by 7 bases and J by 5 bases, with 6 bases of the junction left unmatched. Germline CDR1 and CDR2: GTSNPN and SVGIG (reference sequence). CDR3 sequence reads: CAYPRDRDEQYF. The CDR3, as DNA: TGTGCCTACCCCCGGGACAGGGACGAGCAGTACTTC.

The rearrangement uses TRBV7-2 and TRBJ2-5, with TRBD1 as a possible D gene (6 bases). The V end was cut by 1 base, the J end by 3 bases, with 15 bases between. CDR1 and CDR2 from the germline V gene are SGHTA and FQGNSA. The length of the CDR3 is 16 residues. The CDR3 bases are TGTGCCAGCAGCTTAGTGGCAGGGGTGATAGAAGAGACCCAGTACTTC. Amino acids: CASSLVAGVIEETQYF.

This chain connects TRBV5-4 to TRBJ2-5, with TRBD1 matching 9 bases. V gave up 0 bases and J gave up 6 bases; unmatched junction bases: 6. From germline, CDR1 is SGHNT and CDR2 YYREEE (reference sequence). The CDR3 spans 15 residues. CDR3 nucleotides: TGTGCCAGCAGCTTGGAAGGGGGACAGGGACAGACCCAGTACTTC. Its protein is CASSLEGGQGQTQYF. Variable domain in full (rest from reference TRBV5-4 and TRBJ2-5): ETGVTQSPTHLIKTRGQQVTLRCSSQSGHNTVSWYQQALGQGPQFIFQYYREEENGRGNFPPRFSGLQFPNYSSELNVNALELDDSALYLCASSLEGGQGQTQYFGPGTRLLVL.